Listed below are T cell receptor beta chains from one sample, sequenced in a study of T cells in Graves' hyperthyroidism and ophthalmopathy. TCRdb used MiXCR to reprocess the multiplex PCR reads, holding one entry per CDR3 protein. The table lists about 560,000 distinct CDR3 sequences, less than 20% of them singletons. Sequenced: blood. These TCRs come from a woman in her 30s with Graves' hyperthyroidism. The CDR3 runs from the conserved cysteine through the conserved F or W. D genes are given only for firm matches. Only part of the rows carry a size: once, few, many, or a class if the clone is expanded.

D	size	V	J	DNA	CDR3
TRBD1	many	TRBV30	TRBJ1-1	TGTGCCTGGAGCGTCGCAGGGGGCACTGAAGCTTTCTTT	CAWSVAGGTEAFF
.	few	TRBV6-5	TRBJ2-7	TGTGCCAGCAGTTACATGGGTGTCTCCTACGAGCAGTACTTC	CASSYMGVSYEQYF
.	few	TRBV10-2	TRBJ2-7	TGCGCCAGCAGTGCCTCAGGGGTAAATTACGAGCAGTACTTC	CASSASGVNYEQYF
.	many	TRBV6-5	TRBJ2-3	TGTGCCAGCAGTTACTCCGGGCAGGCAGGCACAGATACGCAGTATTTT	CASSYSGQAGTDTQYF
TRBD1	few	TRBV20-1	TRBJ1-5	TGCAGTGCTTCGACAGGGAATCAGCCCCAGCATTTT	CSASTGNQPQHF
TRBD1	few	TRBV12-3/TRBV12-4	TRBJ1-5	TGTGCCAGCAGTGATCGGGACAGTGCCGCAAAGCCCCAGCATTTT	CASSDRDSAAKPQHF
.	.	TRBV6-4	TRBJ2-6	TGTGCCAGCAGTGACGGGGACTTTGGGGCCAACGTCCTGACTTTC	CASSDGDFGANVLTF
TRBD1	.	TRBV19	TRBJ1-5	TGTGCCAGTAGTCAAGACAGGGCCAGCAATCAGCCCCAGCATTTT	CASSQDRASNQPQHF
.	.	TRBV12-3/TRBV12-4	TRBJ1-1	TGTGCCAGCAGTTTGGATGGGGATGATTCGAACACTGAAGCTTTCTTT	CASSLDGDDSNTEAFF
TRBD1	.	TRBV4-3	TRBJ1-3	TGCGCCAGCAGCCAAGACCCAGGGACAGCCTCTGGAAACACCATATATTTT	CASSQDPGTASGNTIYF
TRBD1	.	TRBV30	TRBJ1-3	TGTGCCTGGAGTGCCCGGGACAGGGGAGGCTCTGGAAACACCATATATTTT	CAWSARDRGGSGNTIYF
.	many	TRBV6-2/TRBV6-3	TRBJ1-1	TGTGCCAGCAGTTACATACAGATGAACACTGAAGCTTTCTTT	CASSYIQMNTEAFF
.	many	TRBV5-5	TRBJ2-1	TGTGCCAGCAGCTTGTGGGGTTACAATGAGCAGTTCTTC	CASSLWGYNEQFF
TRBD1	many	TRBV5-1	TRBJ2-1	TGCGCCAGCAGCTCAACAGGGGGCAGTCCACATGAGCAGTTCTTC	CASSSTGGSPHEQFF
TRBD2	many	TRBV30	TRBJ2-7	TGTGCCTGGAGTTTGGGGACTAGCGGGATCTACGAGCAGTACTTC	CAWSLGTSGIYEQYF
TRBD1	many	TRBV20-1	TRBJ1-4	TGCAGTGCTAGGGGGACAGGCCGTAATGAAAAACTGTTTTTT	CSARGTGRNEKLFF
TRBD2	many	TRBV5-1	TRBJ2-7	TGTGCCAGCAGCTTAGTCGGGGGGTACGAGCAGTACTTC	CASSLVGGYEQYF
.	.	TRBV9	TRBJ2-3	TGTGCCAGCAGCGTAGGGGGCCCCAACACAGATACGCAGTATTTT	CASSVGGPNTDTQYF
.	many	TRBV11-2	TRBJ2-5	TGTGCCAGCAGCTTAGCCAACCAAGAGACCCAGTACTTC	CASSLANQETQYF
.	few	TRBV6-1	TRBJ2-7	TGTGCCAGCAGTGACCGGGACAAGGGGACAACCTACGAGCAGTACTTC	CASSDRDKGTTYEQYF
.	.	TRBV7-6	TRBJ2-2	TGTGCCAGCAGCTTGAAGCACACCGGGGAGCTGTTTTTT	CASSLKHTGELFF
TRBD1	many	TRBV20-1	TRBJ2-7	TGCAGTGCTAGAGCCCCTCTGGACAGGTCCTACGAGCAGTACTTC	CSARAPLDRSYEQYF
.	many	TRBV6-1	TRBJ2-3	TGTGCCAGCAGTCGGGACTGGACCTTCACAGATACGCAGTATTTT	CASSRDWTFTDTQYF
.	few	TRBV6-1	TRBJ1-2	TGTGCCAGCAGTGTGGGGCGGTACGGCTACACCTTC	CASSVGRYGYTF
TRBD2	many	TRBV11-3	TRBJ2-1	TGTGCCAGCAGCCCCGGCGGGCCTAGCGGAAACAATGAGCAGTTCTTC	CASSPGGPSGNNEQFF
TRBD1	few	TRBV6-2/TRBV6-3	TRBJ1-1	TGTGCCAGCAGTACTCGGGGCGGGACAGGCACTGAAGCTTTCTTT	CASSTRGGTGTEAFF
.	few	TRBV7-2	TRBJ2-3	TGTGCCAGCAGACGGGAGCCAGATACGCAGTATTTT	CASRREPDTQYF
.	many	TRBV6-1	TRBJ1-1	TGTGCCAGCACTCTTAGCAGGGTTGTAGTGTACACTGAAGCTTTCTTT	CASTLSRVVVYTEAFF
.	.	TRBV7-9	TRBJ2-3	TGTGCCAGCAGCCCACGGGTCGCGGGCGATACGCAGTATTTT	CASSPRVAGDTQYF
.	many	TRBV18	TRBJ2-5	TGTGCCAGCTCACCAGTCGCGGACCAAGAGACCCAGTACTTC	CASSPVADQETQYF
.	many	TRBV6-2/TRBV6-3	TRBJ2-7	TGTGCCAGCAGTAGGCTGGGAAGGTACGAGCAGTACTTC	CASSRLGRYEQYF
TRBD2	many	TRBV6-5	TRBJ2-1	TGTGCCAGCAGTTACTCTGCTAGCGGGAGGCCCGATGGGAATGAGCAGTTCTTC	CASSYSASGRPDGNEQFF
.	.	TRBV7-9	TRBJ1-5	TGTGCCAGCAGCCGCAGCGGGAGCAATCAGCCCCAGCATTTT	CASSRSGSNQPQHF
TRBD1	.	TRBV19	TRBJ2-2	TGTGCCAGTACTCCGACAGGGCCCGGGGAGCTGTTTTTT	CASTPTGPGELFF
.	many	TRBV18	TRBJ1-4	TGTGCCAGCTCACCAAGTTCCGGGGAGGGTGAAAAACTGTTTTTT	CASSPSSGEGEKLFF
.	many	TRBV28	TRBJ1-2	TGTGCCAGCAGTTCCCCCGGGTCCGGCTATGGCTACACCTTC	CASSSPGSGYGYTF
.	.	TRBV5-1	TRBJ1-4	TGCGCCAGCAGCTTGGGAGTGAGAGAAAAACTGTTTTTT	CASSLGVREKLFF
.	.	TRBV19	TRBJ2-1	TGTGCCAGTAGTACGGTTGCGGGCCCGAAGCAGTTCTTC	CASSTVAGPKQFF
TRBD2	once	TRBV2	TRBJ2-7	TGTGCCAGCACGAGCGGACTAGCGGGTATCGAGCAGTACTTC	CASTSGLAGIEQYF